The clone carrying this TCR beta chain was detected a few times. What it binds is unknown. The CDR3 is 14 residues long. Germline V gene sequence: CDR1 SGHRS, CDR2 YFSETQ. V dropped 0 bases and J dropped 5 bases, with 11 bases sitting between them. CD45RO/CCR7/CD25/CD127/CD95/CD27 staining was used to isolate CD4+ naive, central memory, regulatory and stem cell-like memory cells by sorting. Reverse transcription of all isolated RNA meant that expressed TCRB transcripts were sequenced. Clones were read by immunoSEQ multiplex PCR, and TCRdb kept only the in-frame ones, dropping some. This table holds about 260,000 clones, 20% found once. The data are from a study of beta chain features in type 1 diabetes. Study context: The samples had roughly 110,000,000 sorted cells examined in all.

Overall study findings and caveats: Patients' naive, central memory and Treg TCRB repertoires seemed closer to one another than those of healthy donors. When Type 1 diabetes patients were examined, their TCRB CDR3s proved moderately but significantly shorter in all four CD4+ subsets.

Material for sequencing was naive CD4+ T cells from blood. The chain employs TRBV5-1 and TRBJ2-5; D is perhaps TRBD2 (5 bases). The TCR comes from a woman aged 40 to 49 with type 1 diabetes. The CDR3 sequence is CASSLAEGDETQYF. CDR3 nucleotides: TGCGCCAGCAGCTTGGCCGAGGGTGACGAGACCCAGTACTTC.